The rows below give T cell receptor beta chains drawn from one sample of a study of blood T cell repertoires in COVID-19. The assay was immunoSEQ multiplex PCR, and TCRdb's table has in-frame clones only and misses some. The repertoire holds about 140,000 clones, roughly 84% seen once, with 3% to 5% in the top ten. The source material was peripheral blood. The source of these receptors is an older woman with acute or convalescent COVID-19. Each CDR3 is given with its conserved first and last residue. D genes are given only for firm matches. A row's size may be missing; if present it is once, few, many or a size class.

cdr3_length: 14
j_call: TRBJ1-1
clone_size: NA
v_call: TRBV7-2
d_call: NA
cdr3_aa: CASSLLQTNTEAFF
cdr3_nt: TGTGCCAGCAGCTTACTACAGACGAACACTGAAGCTTTCTTT

cdr3_length: 15
j_call: TRBJ1-2
clone_size: NA
v_call: TRBV3-1/TRBV3-2
d_call: NA
cdr3_aa: CASSLRRWGSYGYTF
cdr3_nt: TGTGCCAGCAGCCTCCGTCGTTGGGGCAGCTATGGCTACACCTTC

cdr3_length: 15
j_call: TRBJ2-7
clone_size: NA
v_call: TRBV5-1
d_call: TRBD1
cdr3_aa: CASSPGQEEGYEQYF
cdr3_nt: TGCGCCAGCAGCCCTGGACAGGAAGAAGGGTACGAGCAGTACTTC

cdr3_length: 15
j_call: TRBJ2-3
clone_size: NA
v_call: TRBV19
d_call: TRBD1
cdr3_aa: CASSIPWDRTDTQYF
cdr3_nt: TGTGCCAGTAGTATCCCCTGGGACAGAACAGATACGCAGTATTTT

cdr3_length: 13
j_call: TRBJ1-4
clone_size: NA
v_call: TRBV12-3/TRBV12-4
d_call: TRBD1
cdr3_aa: CASRDRGNEKLFF
cdr3_nt: TGTGCCAGCAGAGACAGGGGTAATGAAAAACTGTTTTTT

cdr3_length: 15
j_call: TRBJ1-2
clone_size: NA
v_call: TRBV11-2
d_call: NA
cdr3_aa: CASSFGRTANYGYTF
cdr3_nt: TGTGCCAGCAGCTTCGGCAGGACAGCTAACTATGGCTACACCTTC

cdr3_length: 13
j_call: TRBJ1-6
clone_size: NA
v_call: TRBV3-1/TRBV3-2
d_call: NA
cdr3_aa: CASRGTDNSPLHF
cdr3_nt: TGTGCCAGCCGGGGGACGGATAATTCACCCCTCCACTTT

cdr3_length: 16
j_call: TRBJ1-2
clone_size: NA
v_call: TRBV6-2/TRBV6-3
d_call: TRBD1
cdr3_aa: CASSYGTGDAGYGYTF
cdr3_nt: TGTGCCAGCAGTTACGGGACAGGGGACGCGGGCTATGGCTACACCTTC

cdr3_length: 14
j_call: TRBJ2-5
clone_size: NA
v_call: TRBV6-5
d_call: NA
cdr3_aa: CASSAGPYQETQYF
cdr3_nt: TGTGCCAGCAGCGCGGGACCGTACCAAGAGACCCAGTACTTC

cdr3_length: 18
j_call: TRBJ2-4
clone_size: NA
v_call: TRBV2
d_call: TRBD1
cdr3_aa: CASSEAGTGKPVGNIQYF
cdr3_nt: TGTGCCAGCAGTGAAGCCGGGACAGGCAAACCGGTAGGAAACATTCAGTACTTC

cdr3_length: 14
j_call: TRBJ2-2
clone_size: NA
v_call: TRBV19
d_call: TRBD1
cdr3_aa: CASRGTAFTGELFF
cdr3_nt: TGTGCCAGTAGGGGGACAGCCTTCACCGGGGAGCTGTTTTTT

cdr3_length: 14
j_call: TRBJ1-3
clone_size: NA
v_call: TRBV9
d_call: NA
cdr3_aa: CASSPGGFGNTIYF
cdr3_nt: TGTGCCAGCAGCCCCGGAGGATTTGGAAACACCATATATTTT

cdr3_length: 12
j_call: TRBJ1-2
clone_size: NA
v_call: TRBV28
d_call: NA
cdr3_aa: CASGFRVGGYTF
cdr3_nt: TGTGCCAGCGGATTCAGGGTCGGTGGCTACACCTTC

cdr3_length: 15
j_call: TRBJ2-1
clone_size: NA
v_call: TRBV9
d_call: TRBD2
cdr3_aa: CASSVGLADYNEQFF
cdr3_nt: TGTGCCAGCAGCGTAGGACTAGCGGACTACAATGAGCAGTTCTTC

cdr3_length: 15
j_call: TRBJ2-5
clone_size: NA
v_call: TRBV10-3
d_call: TRBD1
cdr3_aa: CAISEAGQGRETQYF
cdr3_nt: TGTGCCATCAGTGAGGCTGGACAGGGACGAGAGACCCAGTACTTC

cdr3_length: 15
j_call: TRBJ2-1
clone_size: once
v_call: TRBV7-2
d_call: TRBD1
cdr3_aa: CASRPQRTGYNEQFF
cdr3_nt: TGTGCCAGCAGGCCGCAGCGGACAGGGTACAATGAGCAGTTCTTC

cdr3_length: 11
j_call: TRBJ2-1
clone_size: NA
v_call: TRBV2
d_call: NA
cdr3_aa: CASSVGREQFF
cdr3_nt: TGTGCCAGCAGTGTTGGGCGTGAGCAGTTCTTC

cdr3_length: 17
j_call: TRBJ2-7
clone_size: NA
v_call: TRBV4-3
d_call: TRBD2
cdr3_aa: CASSQDLGVEREYEQYF
cdr3_nt: TGCGCCAGCAGCCAAGATCTTGGGGTCGAGCGGGAGTACGAGCAGTACTTC

cdr3_length: 14
j_call: TRBJ1-4
clone_size: NA
v_call: TRBV30
d_call: NA
cdr3_aa: CAWSGQATNEKLFF
cdr3_nt: TGTGCCTGGAGTGGACAGGCAACTAATGAAAAACTGTTTTTT

cdr3_length: 18
j_call: TRBJ1-2
clone_size: NA
v_call: TRBV28
d_call: TRBD1
cdr3_aa: CASSSDDPPPGTGQGYTF
cdr3_nt: TGTGCCAGCAGTTCAGACGACCCTCCCCCCGGGACAGGGCAAGGCTACACCTTC

cdr3_length: 13
j_call: TRBJ1-2
clone_size: NA
v_call: TRBV6-5
d_call: TRBD1
cdr3_aa: CATAGQGLYGYTF
cdr3_nt: TGTGCCACCGCGGGACAGGGCCTCTATGGCTACACCTTC

cdr3_length: 16
j_call: TRBJ2-5
clone_size: NA
v_call: TRBV4-3
d_call: TRBD2
cdr3_aa: CASSPGGLAGVETQYF
cdr3_nt: TGCGCCAGCAGCCCGGGGGGGCTAGCGGGAGTGGAGACCCAGTACTTC

cdr3_length: 15
j_call: TRBJ1-2
clone_size: NA
v_call: TRBV19
d_call: TRBD1
cdr3_aa: CASSVRDRVTKGYTF
cdr3_nt: TGTGCCAGTAGTGTCCGGGACAGGGTAACGAAAGGCTACACCTTC

cdr3_length: 14
j_call: TRBJ1-2
clone_size: NA
v_call: TRBV7-9
d_call: TRBD1
cdr3_aa: CASSSDRGLYGYTF
cdr3_nt: TGTGCCAGCAGCTCAGACAGGGGGCTATATGGCTACACCTTC

cdr3_length: 14
j_call: TRBJ2-7
clone_size: NA
v_call: TRBV5-6
d_call: TRBD1
cdr3_aa: CASSFPHRGGEQYF
cdr3_nt: TGTGCCAGCAGCTTCCCACACAGGGGTGGCGAGCAGTACTTC

cdr3_length: 15
j_call: TRBJ2-3
clone_size: once
v_call: TRBV19
d_call: TRBD1
cdr3_aa: CASSNTGGSTDTQYF
cdr3_nt: TGTGCCAGTAGTAACACAGGGGGAAGCACAGATACGCAGTATTTT

cdr3_length: 14
j_call: TRBJ1-6
clone_size: NA
v_call: TRBV9
d_call: TRBD1
cdr3_aa: CASSGGQRNSPLHF
cdr3_nt: TGTGCCAGCAGCGGGGGACAGAGAAATTCACCCCTCCACTTT

cdr3_length: 16
j_call: TRBJ2-1
clone_size: NA
v_call: TRBV7-9
d_call: NA
cdr3_aa: CASSVMGKRTYNEQFF
cdr3_nt: TGTGCCAGCAGCGTAATGGGGAAGCGGACCTACAATGAGCAGTTCTTC

cdr3_length: 15
j_call: TRBJ1-2
clone_size: NA
v_call: TRBV6-5
d_call: TRBD1
cdr3_aa: CASSYSTRDRSGYTF
cdr3_nt: TGTGCCAGCAGTTACTCGACTCGGGACAGGAGTGGCTACACCTTC

cdr3_length: 12
j_call: TRBJ1-1
clone_size: NA
v_call: TRBV10-3
d_call: TRBD1
cdr3_aa: CAAGQGAGLAFF
cdr3_nt: TGTGCCGCGGGACAGGGGGCGGGTTTAGCTTTCTTT

cdr3_length: 14
j_call: TRBJ2-1
clone_size: once
v_call: TRBV6-1
d_call: NA
cdr3_aa: CASSDQGVNNEQFF
cdr3_nt: TGTGCCAGCAGTGACCAAGGAGTGAACAATGAGCAGTTCTTC

cdr3_length: 17
j_call: TRBJ2-7
clone_size: NA
v_call: TRBV19
d_call: TRBD2
cdr3_aa: CASSKAAGGTLAYEQYF
cdr3_nt: TGTGCCAGTAGTAAGGCAGCGGGAGGAACCCTAGCCTACGAGCAGTACTTC

cdr3_length: 15
j_call: TRBJ1-2
clone_size: NA
v_call: TRBV6-6
d_call: NA
cdr3_aa: CASSPPGGRDYGYTF
cdr3_nt: TGTGCCAGCAGTCCCCCGGGGGGGAGGGACTATGGCTACACCTTC

cdr3_length: 13
j_call: TRBJ2-5
clone_size: NA
v_call: TRBV7-3
d_call: TRBD2
cdr3_aa: CASSAGREETQYF
cdr3_nt: TGTGCCAGCAGCGCCGGGAGGGAAGAGACCCAGTACTTC

cdr3_length: 13
j_call: TRBJ1-1
clone_size: once
v_call: TRBV29-1
d_call: NA
cdr3_aa: CSVAEAAEAEAFF
cdr3_nt: TGCAGCGTTGCCGAAGCGGCCGAGGCTGAAGCTTTCTTT

cdr3_length: 16
j_call: TRBJ2-1
clone_size: NA
v_call: TRBV24-1
d_call: TRBD2
cdr3_aa: CATSVRGLGVGNEQFF
cdr3_nt: TGTGCCACCAGTGTTAGAGGACTAGGGGTGGGGAATGAGCAGTTCTTC

cdr3_length: 16
j_call: TRBJ2-7
clone_size: NA
v_call: TRBV6-6
d_call: TRBD2
cdr3_aa: CASSSGLAGPSYEQYF
cdr3_nt: TGTGCCAGCAGTTCTGGACTAGCGGGCCCCTCCTACGAGCAGTACTTC

cdr3_length: 12
j_call: TRBJ1-5
clone_size: NA
v_call: TRBV28
d_call: NA
cdr3_aa: CASSPGGQPQHF
cdr3_nt: TGTGCCAGCAGCCCTGGGGGGCAGCCCCAGCATTTT

cdr3_length: 16
j_call: TRBJ2-2
clone_size: NA
v_call: TRBV6-1
d_call: TRBD2
cdr3_aa: CASSEQAGGGTGELFF
cdr3_nt: TGTGCCAGCAGTGAACAAGCGGGAGGAGGCACCGGGGAGCTGTTTTTT

cdr3_length: 18
j_call: TRBJ1-2
clone_size: NA
v_call: TRBV3-1/TRBV3-2
d_call: NA
cdr3_aa: CASSQDEGEGGSDYGYTF
cdr3_nt: TGTGCCAGCAGCCAAGATGAGGGGGAGGGAGGGAGCGACTATGGCTACACCTTC

cdr3_length: 15
j_call: TRBJ2-6
clone_size: NA
v_call: TRBV7-9
d_call: TRBD1
cdr3_aa: CAGGGQGSGANVLTF
cdr3_nt: TGTGCCGGTGGGGGACAGGGATCTGGGGCCAACGTCCTGACTTTC

cdr3_length: 14
j_call: TRBJ1-2
clone_size: NA
v_call: TRBV29-1
d_call: NA
cdr3_aa: CSVAGGRFDYGYTF
cdr3_nt: TGCAGCGTTGCTGGGGGCAGATTTGACTATGGCTACACCTTC

cdr3_length: 13
j_call: TRBJ2-3
clone_size: once
v_call: TRBV11-3
d_call: TRBD2
cdr3_aa: CASSPREGHTQYF
cdr3_nt: TGTGCCAGCAGCCCACGGGAGGGGCATACGCAGTATTTT

cdr3_length: 14
j_call: TRBJ1-4
clone_size: NA
v_call: TRBV2
d_call: NA
cdr3_aa: CASTLILVGGKLFF
cdr3_nt: TGTGCCAGCACCCTTATCCTAGTGGGGGGGAAACTGTTTTTT

cdr3_length: 15
j_call: TRBJ1-2
clone_size: NA
v_call: TRBV9
d_call: NA
cdr3_aa: CASSVGPEGSGGYTF
cdr3_nt: TGTGCCAGCAGCGTAGGGCCGGAGGGGTCAGGTGGCTACACCTTC